The rows below give T cell receptor beta chains drawn from one sample of a study of cytomegalovirus exposure and HLA in healthy donors. The assay was immunoSEQ multiplex PCR, and TCRdb's table has in-frame clones only and misses some. The profile covers about 110,000 clones, with around 75% appearing a single time and approximately 7.2% taken by the ten largest. The sample consisted of PBMCs. These receptors all come from a man aged 25 to 45 in good health and CMV-seropositive. The CDR3 runs from the conserved cysteine through the conserved F or W. The D gene is left open where the match is weak.

v_call,d_call,j_call,cdr3_aa
TRBV5-6,.,TRBJ1-6,CASSLRQGGSYNSPLHF
TRBV7-2,.,TRBJ2-5,CASGRYQETQYF
TRBV6-1,.,TRBJ1-6,CASSEAWGGNSPLHF
TRBV2,.,TRBJ1-1,CASSETELNTEAFF
TRBV4-2,.,TRBJ2-7,CASSQDTTPGTPYEQYF
TRBV5-1,.,TRBJ1-4,CASSFTAGKEKLFF
TRBV19,TRBD1,TRBJ1-2,CASTLRDRDGYTF
TRBV5-5,.,TRBJ1-1,CASKGGDTEAFF
TRBV7-2,.,TRBJ1-2,CASSGSLQGSVAYGYTF
TRBV19,TRBD2,TRBJ2-5,CASSTPGGETQYF
TRBV4-1,.,TRBJ1-1,CASSQARVARDTEAFF
TRBV7-9,TRBD1,TRBJ1-6,CASSLEARGNSPLHF
TRBV5-1,.,TRBJ1-1,CASSFGGSPNTEAFF
TRBV7-2,.,TRBJ2-5,CASSIMTGEETQYF
TRBV12-5,.,TRBJ1-5,CASGLVQGPGEPQHF
TRBV5-1,.,TRBJ2-2,CASSLERLGTGELFF
TRBV27,TRBD1,TRBJ1-2,CASSLWQGGSGYTF
TRBV11-2,.,TRBJ1-1,CASSHNKGQPFNTEAFF
TRBV28,.,TRBJ2-7,CATKGGAGGTAYEQYF
TRBV2,TRBD1,TRBJ1-2,CARDRLSNYGYTF
TRBV10-3,TRBD1,TRBJ1-5,CAIRPGTGNQPQHF
TRBV27,.,TRBJ2-7,CASSPIPRGYEQYF
TRBV10-3,.,TRBJ2-2,CAIRGNFGGELFF
TRBV19,.,TRBJ2-6,CASSRNTGSSGANVLTF
TRBV5-1,TRBD2,TRBJ2-3,CASRRTSGGPTDTQYF
TRBV5-1,.,TRBJ2-5,CASSLAERKETQYF
TRBV7-9,.,TRBJ2-1,CASSSPGGGTYNEQFF
TRBV5-8,TRBD1,TRBJ1-4,CASSPGQRNEKLFF
TRBV9,.,TRBJ1-1,CASSVDGNTEAFF
TRBV6-1,TRBD1,TRBJ2-1,CASKRDRVDNEQFF
TRBV2,.,TRBJ1-6,CASSRGENSPLHF
TRBV19,.,TRBJ1-2,CATLQGGSYTF
TRBV2,TRBD2,TRBJ2-7,CASSEGLALRGEQYF
TRBV7-2,.,TRBJ2-7,CASSLQFYEQYF
TRBV4-1,TRBD2,TRBJ2-1,CASSQDSLAGVHNEQFF